These 15 T cell receptor beta chains share one sample of origin, sequenced in a study of T cells in Graves' hyperthyroidism and ophthalmopathy. There were TCR beta CDR3 regions amplified from RNA transcripts. Using the HTBI primer set, a first-round RT-PCR was run on the TCR CDR3. TCRdb independently ran MiXCR on the multiplex PCR reads; one entry per CDR3 protein. The profile shows about 720,000 distinct CDR3 sequences, 15% to 20% of them singletons. Sequencing used blood. Every receptor here comes from a man aged 18 to 29 with Graves' hyperthyroidism.

As for this clonotype: Given a much more abundant clone one base away, this may be a read error. The V gene is TRBV18, the J gene TRBJ2-6; D remains ambiguous. The CDR3 length is 15 residues. Trimming shortened V by 0 bases and J by 4 bases, and 7 bases separated the two germline ends. Germline CDR1 and CDR2: KGHSH and LQKENI. The CDR3 nucleotides are TGTGCCAGCTCACCACCAAGGGTAGGGGCCAACGTCCTGACTTTC. Translation: CASSPPRVGANVLTF.

Many counts were recorded for this clonotype. Mismatch with germline at one junction end may stem from a read error. This rearrangement joins TRBV3-1 to TRBJ2-1; tentative D call: TRBD2 (5 bases). The CDR3 is 14 amino acids. CDR1 is LGHDT, CDR2 YNNKEL, per germline (reference sequence). CDR3 sequence reads: CASSEEGGSNEQFF. CDR3 in DNA: TGTGCCAGCAGCGAAGAAGGAGGATCCAATGAGCAGTTCTTC.

The chain couples TRBV10-3 to TRBJ2-7; 9 bases fit TRBD1. With 7 bases clipped from V and 2 bases from J, the junction kept 6 bases outside the gene matches. Looked up from germline, CDR1 is ENHRY and CDR2 is SYGVKD. CDR3 size: 14 residues. CDR3 residues: CAINPTGGPYEQYF. As DNA, the CDR3 is TGTGCCATCAATCCTACAGGGGGCCCCTACGAGCAGTACTTC.

A single count supports this clonotype. One junction end does not reproduce the germline sequence, and a read error may be involved. The chain couples TRBV12-3 or TRBV12-4 to TRBJ2-1; unclear D gene. The CDR3 totals 16 residues. CDR3: CASSLVLVSSYNERFF. CDR3 DNA sequence: TGTGCCAGCAGTTTAGTTCTGGTTAGCTCCTACAATGAGCGGTTCTTC.

This clonotype has more than one count but fewer than ten. The rearrangement joins TRBV20-1 to TRBJ2-3; D uncertain. The CDR3 length is 13 residues. Germline V CDR1 and CDR2: DFQATT, SNEGSKA (reference sequence). Between the trimmed V and J ends, which lost 2 bases and 0 bases, there was a span of 6 bases. CDR3 in amino acids: CSARPYSTDTQYF. The CDR3 bases are TGCAGTGCTAGACCCTATAGCACAGATACGCAGTATTTT.

The chain links TRBV28 to TRBJ2-1, with 12 positions matching TRBD2. The CDR3 contains 15 residues. Germline CDR1 reads MDHEN; CDR2 reads SYDVKM. The ends lost 7 bases at V and 6 bases at J; junction bases unmatched: 7. CDR3 in DNA: TGTGCCAGCATCGAAAGGACTAGCGGGGTCAATGAGCAGTTCTTC. This sequence encodes CASIERTSGVNEQFF.

In this sample, this clonotype turned up many times. The chain couples TRBV5-5 to TRBJ1-1; no clear D. CDR1 and CDR2 from the germline V gene are SGHKS and YYEKEE (reference sequence). The germline V and J ends were trimmed by 4 bases and 1 base, with 11 bases remaining between them. This CDR3 contains 14 residues. This chain's CDR3 is CASSPPVRNTEAFF. The CDR3 DNA follows: TGTGCCAGCAGCCCCCCGGTACGGAACACTGAAGCTTTCTTT.

Ten or more counts support this clonotype. The chain carries TRBV29-1 and TRBJ2-3; 9 bases agree with TRBD2. Trimming at V came to 7 bases and at J to 1 base, leaving 9 bases not matched to a gene. Germline loops: CDR1 SQVTM, CDR2 ANQGSEA. This CDR3 has 15 residues. CDR3: CSACRASGGTDTQYF. The DNA of the CDR3 is TGCAGCGCCTGTAGGGCTAGCGGGGGCACAGATACGCAGTATTTT.

V gene TRBV3-2 combines with J gene TRBJ2-7. TRBV3-2 corresponds to a pseudogene. The CDR3 consists of 14 residues. The chain's CDR3 is CASSQVVQAHEQYF. CDR3 DNA: TGTGCCAGCAGCCAAGTGGTCCAAGCCCACGAGCAGTACTTC.

This clonotype was counted a few times. The chain has TRBV6-8 and TRBJ1-3; D call uncertain. The CDR3 extends over 14 amino acids. V lost 2 bases and J lost 0, with 5 bases in between. Germline CDR1 and CDR2: MNHGY and SAAAGT. CDR3 sequence reads: CASSYVVSGNTIYF. CDR3 coding DNA: TGTGCCAGCAGTTACGTCGTCTCTGGAAACACCATATATTTT.

V and J are TRBV20-1 and TRBJ2-7; TRBD1 or TRBD2 may be the D gene (5 bases each). V was cut by 4 bases and J by 0 bases, with 16 bases left in between. Germline V gene lookup returns CDR1 DFQATT and CDR2 SNEGSKA (reference sequence). This CDR3 region has 15 residues. The CDR3 spells CSAIFLAGSSYEQYF. CDR3 bases: TGCAGTGCTATTTTTTTGGCAGGGAGCTCCTACGAGCAGTACTTC.

The chain uses TRBV9 and TRBJ1-1, with D uncertain. CDR3 length: 15 residues. Trimming pared 0 bases from V and 0 bases from J, leaving 9 bases between. From germline, CDR1 is SGDLS and CDR2 YYNGEE. CDR3 DNA sequence: TGTGCCAGCAGCGTAGGGCACACGGTGAACACTGAAGCTTTCTTT. Translating it yields CASSVGHTVNTEAFF.

This clonotype was counted ten times or more. This chain uses TRBV27 with TRBJ2-1, with TRBD1 matching over 12 bases. J lost 6 bases, V lost 5 bases, and 20 bases had no gene match. The CDR3 is made up of 20 amino acids. CDR1 MNHEY and CDR2 SMNVEV come from the germline V gene (reference sequence). CDR3 DNA: TGTGCCAGCAGTGCCCCCGGGACAGGGGGCCTATTCCTTGCAGCCAATGAGCAGTTCTTC. Its translation is CASSAPGTGGLFLAANEQFF.

The sample holds a few counts of this clonotype. The chain couples TRBV29-1 to TRBJ2-3; D gene ambiguous. Per germline, CDR1 SQVTM and CDR2 ANQGSEA. This CDR3 is built from 14 residues. V was trimmed by 4 bases and J by 6 bases, leaving 17 bases between them. CDR3 nucleotides: TGCAGCGTTGTTGCGGCCTATATAGGGGATACGCAGTATTTT. Its translation is CSVVAAYIGDTQYF.

Only a few counts were recorded for this clonotype. This sequence joins TRBV7-2 and TRBJ1-4; no clear D gene. Trimming left V 5 bases short and J 4 bases short, with 17 bases between. In germline, CDR1 is SGHTA, CDR2 FQGNSA. The CDR3 covers 16 residues. The CDR3 region is CASSPGIGRNNEKLFF. The CDR3 DNA reads TGTGCCAGCAGCCCCGGTATAGGGCGTAATAATGAAAAACTGTTTTTT.